This T cell receptor beta chain emerged from a study of identical twins. The CDR3 is made up of 14 amino acids. The V gene lost 4 bases and the J gene lost 2 bases, with 13 bases spanning the gap. Germline V lookup: CDR1 DFQATT, CDR2 SNEGSKA (reference sequence). This clonotype occurred many times. TCRdb re-called the 5' RACE reads through MiXCR, storing one row per CDR3 protein. The sample shows 550,000 to 700,000 distinct CDR3 sequences, around 21% of them seen only once. A further study also used this sample, focusing on T cells expressing NK-cell markers.

The sample consisted of PBMCs. This clonotype was sampled from a woman aged 18-29 years in good health. The chain has TRBV20-1 and TRBJ2-3, with a possible D match to TRBD2 (6 bases). The CDR3 DNA reads TGCAGTGCTAAGGGGACTCACAACACAGATACGCAGTATTTT. The encoded protein is CSAKGTHNTDTQYF.